This T cell receptor beta chain was recovered during a study of CD8+ T cells in alopecia areata. Study information: It was oral tofacitinib, at 5 to 10 mg twice daily, that treated patients received. Overall study findings and caveats: Scalp clonality decreased significantly with tofacitinib, and so did expanded CD8+ clones among the top 100.

This clone has only a few counts. Its antigen is not known. Following RNA extraction, reverse transcription yielded cDNA that acted as the sequencing template. Profiled with immunoSEQ multiplex PCR; TCRdb holds only in-frame clones, not every one. The sample has about 190,000 clones; roughly 60% are singletons. The treatment here: oral pan-JAK inhibitor, 5-10 mg twice daily. Lesional scalp tissue (obtained by punch biopsy) and peripheral blood were collected from alopecia areata patients. The germline V gene encodes CDR1 GTSNPN and CDR2 SVGIG (reference sequence). V was shortened by 2 bases and J by 2 bases, with 9 bases between the two germline ends. The CDR3 runs 13 residues.

This TCR derives from a human donor with alopecia areata. The sequencing here drew on CD4+ T cells sorted from blood, taken at week 24, from a patient treated with tofacitinib. The chain joins TRBV30 to TRBJ1-2; D is possibly TRBD1 (5 bases). The CDR3 region is CAWSSTVNYGYTF. The CDR3 coding sequence is TGTGCCTGGAGTTCGACAGTGAACTATGGCTACACCTTC.